These 13 T cell receptor beta chains originate from one sample sequenced in a study of T cells after yellow fever vaccination. TCRdb processed the 5' RACE reads anew with MiXCR; each CDR3 protein has one entry. The sample holds 620,000 or so distinct CDR3 sequences, about 12% seen once. Sample: PBMCs, taken on the day of the yellow fever booster vaccination. Receptors were obtained from a man aged 30 to 39 who received the YFV17D yellow fever vaccine.

This clonotype was recorded many times. V is TRBV12-3 or TRBV12-4 and J is TRBJ2-1; 7 positions match TRBD2. The CDR3 contains 15 residues. Trimming took 6 bases from V and 1 from J; bases not matched to a gene: 6. CDR3 DNA sequence: TGTGCCAGCAGCCGGACTAGTGTTTCCTACAATGAGCAGTTCTTC. Translation gives CASSRTSVSYNEQFF.

The CDR3 sequence is CASSKPQGEIFAGESYEQYF. As DNA, the CDR3 is TGCGCCAGCAGCAAACCTCAGGGGGAAATTTTTGCGGGAGAGTCCTACGAGCAGTACTTC. The chain is built from TRBV5-1 and TRBJ2-7, with D perhaps TRBD1 or TRBD2 (7 bases each). The CDR3 has 20 amino acids. The V end lost 4 bases, the J end lost 1 base, and 30 bases lay between the germline ends. Germline V gene data show CDR1 as SGHRS and CDR2 as YFSETQ.

V gene TRBV28 combines with J gene TRBJ1-5; D call uncertain. This CDR3 is built from 11 residues. Germline V gene lookup returns CDR1 MDHEN and CDR2 SYDVKM. Trimming shortened V by 5 bases and J by 4 bases, and 3 bases separated the two germline ends. CDR3 amino acids: CASSANQPQHF. The CDR3 bases are TGTGCCAGCAGTGCAAATCAGCCCCAGCATTTT. Full variable domain (missing parts from reference TRBV28 and TRBJ1-5): DVKVTQSSRYLVKRTGEKVFLECVQDMDHENMFWYRQDPGLGLRLIYFSYDVKMKEKGDIPEGYSVSREKKERFSLILESASTNQTSMYLCASSANQPQHFGDGTRLSIL.

This clonotype was counted only a few times. The chain has TRBV5-1 and TRBJ1-5; TRBD1 is a possible D gene (6 bases). The CDR3 is 14 amino acids. Trimming left V 4 bases short and J 6 bases short, with 14 bases between. CDR1 and CDR2 from the germline V gene are SGHRS and YFSETQ. CDR3 protein: CASSRGGASQPQHF. The CDR3 DNA sequence: TGCGCCAGCAGCCGAGGGGGGGCCAGTCAGCCCCAGCATTTT.

This clonotype occurred a few times. The V call is TRBV5-6, the J call TRBJ1-2; the D gene is possibly TRBD1 (5 bases). The CDR3 totals 12 residues. CDR1 and CDR2 from the germline V gene are SGHDT and YYEEEE. With 4 bases removed from V and 5 bases from J, the gap between germline ends came to 9 bases. The CDR3 reads CASSIRDYGYTF. In nucleotides, the CDR3 is TGTGCCAGCAGCATCAGGGATTATGGCTACACCTTC.

This clonotype came up a few times. The chain links TRBV2 to TRBJ1-3, with D perhaps TRBD1 (6 bases). This CDR3 is built from 16 residues. In germline, CDR1 is SNHLY, CDR2 FYNNEI. Trimming shortened V by 1 base and J by 0 bases, and 10 bases separated the two germline ends. The CDR3 loop reads CASSEGRGNSGNTIYF. The CDR3 bases are TGTGCCAGCAGTGAAGGCAGGGGAAACTCTGGAAACACCATATATTTT.

The table lists this clonotype with a few counts. The rearrangement links TRBV20-1 to TRBJ2-3; no firm D call. The V end was cut by 5 bases, the J end by 4 bases, with 10 bases between. The CDR3 is 12 residues long. CDR1 DFQATT and CDR2 SNEGSKA come from the germline V gene (reference sequence). CDR3 coding DNA: TGCAGTGCTTATGGAACACCAGATACGCAGTATTTT. Translating it yields CSAYGTPDTQYF.

Comment on this clonotype: An end of the junction differs from the germline gene, which may be a read error. The chain has TRBV18 and TRBJ2-5; D not resolved. Per germline, CDR1 KGHSH and CDR2 LQKENI. The CDR3 extends over 13 amino acids. CDR3 loop: CACSLSYQETQYF. In DNA form, the CDR3 reads TGTGCCTGCTCACTGTCTTACCAAGAGACCCAGTACTTC.

V gene TRBV12-3 or TRBV12-4 combines with J gene TRBJ2-7; 10 bases map to TRBD2. The junction had 12 bases not matched to a gene; V was cut back by 10 bases and J by 3 bases. CDR3 length: 15 residues. In DNA form, the CDR3 reads TGTGCCACCCAAGTAACAGCGGGAGGGGTCTACGAGCAGTACTTC. Its translation is CATQVTAGGVYEQYF.

The chain links TRBV12-3 or TRBV12-4 to TRBJ2-1; TRBD2 matches 8 bases. V shed 11 bases and J 3 bases; nucleotides not matched to a gene: 12. The CDR3 has 15 residues. CDR3 DNA: TGTGCCTCGAACAGCCGACTAGCGCTCTACAATGAGCAGTTCTTC. Its protein is CASNSRLALYNEQFF.

The chain carries TRBV20-1 and TRBJ2-5; 13 bases match TRBD2. CDR1 and CDR2 (germline): DFQATT, SNEGSKA (reference sequence). CDR3 size: 16 residues. With 7 bases clipped from V and 5 bases from J, the junction kept 13 bases outside the gene matches. The CDR3: CSVYTSGRAVRETQYF. In DNA form, the CDR3 reads TGCAGTGTTTATACTAGCGGGAGGGCCGTCCGGGAGACCCAGTACTTC.

The chain couples TRBV25-1 to TRBJ1-4; D might be TRBD1 (6 bases). Per the germline V gene, CDR1 is MGHDK and CDR2 is SYGVNS. The CDR3 sequence is 15 residues long. The V and J ends lost 3 bases and 4 bases respectively, with 12 bases between them. The CDR3 DNA is TGTGCCAGCAGTGACCTTGGACAGTATAATGAAAAACTGTTTTTT. Its translation: CASSDLGQYNEKLFF.

This chain connects TRBV11-2 to TRBJ1-2; D gene uncertain. Germline CDR1 and CDR2: SGHAT and FQNNGV. The CDR3 consists of 18 residues. The germline V and J ends were trimmed by 1 base and 3 bases, with 21 bases remaining between them. CDR3 loop: CASSLGVNVAPQDYGYTF. Here the CDR3 DNA reads TGTGCCAGCAGCTTAGGAGTAAATGTGGCCCCTCAGGACTATGGCTACACCTTC.